This T cell receptor beta chain was recorded in a study of blood T cells in healthy people across ages (dated by TCRdb to 2014 to 2015). A note on the overall study: Template switching captured roughly one uniquely barcoded TCR beta cDNA molecule per two T cells in model experiments. Age-related changes in TCR beta repertoire diversity were measured in the study by deep sequencing normalized with unique cDNA molecular identifiers. Donors were grouped into four age groups: young (average about 15 years), middle-aged (39), aged (around 66) and long-lived (approximately 81). Using the same blood draw, the study looked at two additional independent replicas of 1 million unique cDNA reads for two donors, one aged 18 to 30 and the other aged 80 or older.

The donors were 40 or so Caucasian individuals from Russia, aged roughly 6 to 100 years, who were systemically healthy. Each donor gave 8 to 10 milliliters of peripheral blood, drawn into EDTA-treated Vacutainer tubes. Ficoll-Paque density-gradient centrifugation was used to isolate PBMCs, with at least 6.5 million per sample. Total RNA was extracted from PBMCs with Trizol reagent, with at least 6 micrograms obtained per sample. For every donor, an aliquot of PBMCs went through flow cytometry to measure the percentages of naive CD45RAhigh/CD27high T cells. The full study reports these points: Total diversity estimates from one million sequenced T cells were considered lower bounds and underestimates. Conclusive comparison of naive and antigen-experienced compartments was prevented by the profiling of bulk unsorted PBMCs. Observed TCR beta diversity per million T cells fell roughly linearly with age, and a significant reduction was already apparent by age roughly 40. The CMV infection status of donors was not known, potentially confounding age-related changes in expanded clonotypes. Compared with the aged group, the long-lived group had more naive CD4+ T cells, fewer expanded clones and increased TCR diversity, a pattern suggesting age selection. The percentage of naive T cells measured by flow cytometry correlated strongly with observed TCR beta diversity.

The library was generated by 5' RACE. Data came from an Illumina HiSeq 2500. A second PCR of roughly 7 to 11 cycles was performed with a sample-barcoded 5' primer and a J-beta primer mix. A unique molecular identifier was introduced onto each TCR beta cDNA molecule by a template-switch 5' adaptor carrying 12 random nucleotides. Each sample yielded at least 2.5 million CDR3-containing paired-end reads. The Mint cDNA synthesis kit, primed by a TRBC-specific oligonucleotide, was used to synthesize first-strand cDNA from all RNA. Following uracil-DNA glycosylase treatment, a first 18-cycle PCR with universal primers M1SS and BC2_uni_R was performed on all cDNA. Concerning the study's data processing: Each sample was normalized by randomly selecting 1 million high-quality reads, each carrying a distinct molecular identifier. Instead of being binned into consensus sequences, reads that shared molecular identifiers were thrown out. MiTCR, run with a Q25 quality threshold and the strictest error-elimination algorithm, handled CDR3 identification, clonotype clustering and error correction. A nonparametric unseen species model with Euler transformation was used to estimate a lower bound on total TCR beta diversity. TCRdb redid the processing of the public reads, applying fastp at Q25 and MiXCR, and retained in-frame beta chains. Rows matching on CDR3 protein sequence are summarized as one entry with the most common DNA and genes. In this record, the V and J calls reflect TCRdb's handling and not the investigators' own analysis. The sample has some 760,000 distinct CDR3 sequences on record, around 25% of them singletons. The ten biggest clones cover more than 8.5% of the sample.

As for this clonotype: Its antigen is not yet known. No clone much larger than this one lies a single base away; base qualities are absent.

The germline V gene provides CDR1 MNHEY and CDR2 SVGEGT. The junction carries 9 bases between V and J, which are trimmed by 8 bases and 5 bases respectively. The CDR3 holds 11 amino acids from the cysteine to the phenylalanine. Solely the CDR3 DNA is kept, with 33 bases framed from the first base. This sample also belongs to another study, concerning T cells of mothers and their children. As described in the second report: The donors were nine systemically healthy Caucasian individuals, made up of three mothers and their six children. cDNA synthesis used all of the extracted RNA, with about 1.5 ug of RNA in each 15 ul reaction. Sample barcodes and 2-4 random nucleotides were added via the M1S primer in the second PCR. Over 8.5 million TCR beta CDR3 reads were obtained for each mother, and 2.5 million to 3 million reads were obtained for each child. TCR recombination output is similarly shaped by thymic selection in related and unrelated pairs, with a minor effect exerted by inherited differences. Normalized repertoire overlap in related mother-child pairs was always slightly higher than in unrelated mother-child pairs, but the difference was never significant. No persistent microchimeric T cell clones were found, with a detection sensitivity of approximately 100 clones per million clonotypes. In the study, deep NGS was used to compare the TCR beta repertoires of mothers and children, and features distinguishing related mother-child pairs from unrelated individuals were sought. On average, the children were approximately 11 +/- 4 years old, while the mothers were around 40 +/- 4 years old. Libraries were sequenced on Illumina HiSeq 2000 with 100+100 nt paired-end reads after adapter ligation with NEBNext reagents. To avoid cross-contamination, the mother libraries and the child libraries were prepared a month apart and sequenced in separate runs. For each donor, between 500,000 and 2,000,000 distinct TCR beta clonotypes were identified. Naive TCR beta clonotypes were estimated from low-frequency clonotypes matched to each donor's FACS-determined naive share, without sorting.

The clonotype comes from a boy aged 5-17 years in good health. The chain couples TRBV6-2 or TRBV6-3 to TRBJ2-5; there is no confident call for the D gene. The sequenced sample consisted of blood. The nucleotides read TGTGCCAGCTCGGGTTACGAGACCCAGTACTTC. It codes for CASSGYETQYF.